The 22 T cell receptor beta chains below all came from one sample that was sequenced in a study of control samples from healthy donors and cancer patients. Using immunoSEQ multiplex PCR, the repertoire was profiled, and TCRdb retains in-frame clones only, with some absent. Of about 170,000 clones listed, around 95% are singletons. The specimen was blood. All receptors come from a woman aged 60-75 years in good health.

The chain carries TRBV24-1 and TRBJ2-2; no definite D call. The CDR3 spans 13 residues. The germline gives CDR1 KGHDR, CDR2 SFDVKD. V lost 5 bases and J 1 base, leaving 4 bases between the germline ends. This CDR3 reads CATSGGNTGELFF. Written as DNA, the CDR3 is TGTGCCACCAGTGGAGGGAACACCGGGGAGCTGTTTTTT.

For the CDR3, the DNA is TGTGCCAGCAGCGTAAGACAAGGGAGGGGGCGGACAGATACGCAGTATTTT. The encoded protein is CASSVRQGRGRTDTQYF. The J gene is TRBJ2-3, the V gene TRBV7-8; D assignment may be TRBD1 or TRBD2 (7 bases each). Trimming removed 5 bases from V and 3 bases from J, with 21 bases in between. The CDR3 covers 17 residues. Per germline, CDR1 SGHVS and CDR2 FQNEAQ. The variable domain in full, completed from reference TRBV7-8 and TRBJ2-3, reads GAGVSQSPRYKVAKRGQDVALRCDPISGHVSLFWYQQALGQGPEFLTYFQNEAQLDKSGLPSDRFFAERPEGSVSTLKIQRTQQEDSAVYLCASSVRQGRGRTDTQYFGPGTRLTVL.

The chain combines TRBV12-3 or TRBV12-4 with TRBJ1-5; D gene uncertain. CDR3 length equals 12 residues. Trimming took off 3 bases at V and 3 bases at J, with 3 bases between the two ends. The CDR3 region is CASSFANQPQHF. DNA for the CDR3: TGTGCCAGCAGTTTCGCCAATCAGCCCCAGCATTTT.

This clone was detected a few times. The V call is TRBV5-1, the J call TRBJ1-3, with no clear D. CDR3 length equals 14 residues. V was clipped by 4 bases and J by 4 bases, with 12 bases between them. CDR1 and CDR2 from the germline V gene are SGHRS and YFSETQ. The CDR3 nucleotides read TGCGCCAGCAGCCAAGGGCTGGAGGGAAACACCATATATTTT. Protein product: CASSQGLEGNTIYF.

V and J are TRBV5-6 and TRBJ1-2; D gene unclear. The V gene lost 3 bases and the J gene lost 8 bases, with 11 bases spanning the gap. This CDR3 contains 12 residues. CDR1 is SGHDT and CDR2 is YYEEEE in the germline V gene. CDR3 in amino acids: CASSWARLGYTF. The CDR3 DNA reads as TGTGCCAGCAGCTGGGCTAGGCTAGGCTACACCTTC.

This chain joins TRBV7-8 and TRBJ1-2; D uncertain. The length of the CDR3 is 12 residues. Germline CDR1 and CDR2: SGHVS and FQNEAQ. V was trimmed by 5 bases and J by 8 bases, leaving 12 bases between them. The CDR3 nucleotides are TGTGCCAGCAGCCGTGACGTGTGGGGCTACACCTTC. Amino acid sequence: CASSRDVWGYTF.

The CDR3 loop reads CASKQGARETQYF. DNA of the CDR3: TGCGCCAGCAAACAGGGGGCCCGTGAGACCCAGTACTTC. The V gene is TRBV5-1, the J gene TRBJ2-5, with 9 bases aligning to TRBD1. CDR1 and CDR2 (germline): SGHRS, YFSETQ. The CDR3 is 13 amino acids. V was pared by 6 bases and J by 5 bases, with 5 bases of the junction left unmatched.

In this sample, this clone turned up once. The rearrangement uses TRBV6-5 and TRBJ1-1; TRBD1 matches at 7 bases. The CDR3 length is 14 residues. Looked up from germline, CDR1 is MNHEY and CDR2 is SVGAGI. V dropped 2 bases and J dropped 7; count of bases not matched to a gene: 7. CDR3 region: CASSYTGEPSEAFF. DNA for the CDR3: TGTGCCAGCAGTTACACAGGGGAACCTAGTGAAGCTTTCTTT.

This clone was picked up one time. The gene calls are TRBV18 and TRBJ2-2; the D is unclear. Between the trimmed V and J ends, which lost 5 bases and 4 bases, there was a span of 11 bases. CDR3 size: 14 residues. Germline loops: CDR1 KGHSH, CDR2 LQKENI. The CDR3 reads CASSGQQVTGELFF. In nucleotides, the CDR3 is TGTGCCAGCTCAGGGCAGCAGGTCACCGGGGAGCTGTTTTTT.

The V and J genes are TRBV6-6 and TRBJ2-1; 10 bases align to TRBD2. Germline V gene data show CDR1 as MNHNY and CDR2 as SVGAGI (reference sequence). The CDR3 length is 16 residues. Trimming removed 0 bases from V and 4 bases from J; junction bases left unmatched: 3. The CDR3 loop reads CASSYSLAGEYNEQFF. CDR3 nucleotides: TGTGCCAGCAGTTACTCCCTAGCGGGAGAGTACAATGAGCAGTTCTTC.

V usage is TRBV28 and J usage is TRBJ1-4; TRBD1 agrees at 7 bases. CDR3 length: 13 residues. Germline trimming cut 5 bases from V and 8 bases from J; bases unmatched to any gene: 5. Germline values: CDR1 MDHEN, CDR2 SYDVKM. The CDR3 here is CASSVGTEEKLFF. CDR3 nucleotide sequence: TGTGCCAGCAGTGTAGGGACAGAAGAAAAACTGTTTTTT. The full variable domain, in which reference TRBV28 and TRBJ1-4 provide the parts outside the CDR3, is DVKVTQSSRYLVKRTGEKVFLECVQDMDHENMFWYRQDPGLGLRLIYFSYDVKMKEKGDIPEGYSVSREKKERFSLILESASTNQTSMYLCASSVGTEEKLFFGSGTQLSVL.

V and J are TRBV19 and TRBJ1-3, with 8 positions matching TRBD1. V lost 4 bases, J lost 0 bases, and 5 bases stayed unmatched. Germline values: CDR1 LNHDA, CDR2 SQIVND (reference sequence). The CDR3 loop spans 16 amino acids. The CDR3 DNA sequence: TGTGCCAGTAGTACTCGGGGGACAGGCTCTGGAAACACCATATATTTT. Protein product: CASSTRGTGSGNTIYF.

This clone occurred once. The chain links TRBV6-5 to TRBJ2-1; TRBD1 or TRBD2 may be the D gene (5 bases each). Trimming pared 7 bases from V and 8 bases from J, leaving 15 bases between. This CDR3 has 13 amino acids. Germline V lookup: CDR1 MNHEY, CDR2 SVGAGI. The CDR3 region is CASTEGGGHEQFF. The CDR3 DNA sequence: TGTGCCAGCACCGAAGGTGGGGGTCATGAGCAGTTCTTC.

This clone was found once. The chain recombines TRBV15 with TRBJ1-5; 8 bases line up with TRBD1. CDR1 and CDR2 from the germline V gene are LNHNV and YYDKDF (reference sequence). The CDR3 covers 15 residues. Trimming at V came to 0 bases and at J to 10 bases, leaving 8 bases not matched to a gene. CDR3 loop: CATSRDRTGFHPQHF. CDR3 bases: TGTGCCACCAGCAGAGATAGGACAGGGTTTCACCCCCAGCATTTT.

The chain is built from TRBV19 and TRBJ1-6; D ambiguous. The germline V and J ends were trimmed by 3 bases and 8 bases, with 8 bases remaining between them. This CDR3 spans 13 amino acids. Germline loops: CDR1 LNHDA, CDR2 SQIVND (reference sequence). CDR3 DNA: TGTGCCAGTAGTATCGGACGGGATTCACCCCTCCACTTT. Protein product: CASSIGRDSPLHF.

The chain couples TRBV5-1 to TRBJ1-5; maybe TRBD1 (5 bases). This CDR3 has 14 amino acids. Trimming took off 0 bases at V and 3 bases at J, with 7 bases between the two ends. CDR1 and CDR2 (germline): SGHRS, YFSETQ. The CDR3 DNA follows: TGCGCCAGCAGCTTGGGGGGGATCAATCAGCCCCAGCATTTT. Translation: CASSLGGINQPQHF.

The CDR3 reads CASTLAATSGGSGELFF. The CDR3 DNA reads TGTGCCAGCACCCTGGCTGCCACTAGCGGGGGGTCCGGGGAGCTGTTTTTT. The rearrangement links TRBV9 to TRBJ2-2, with TRBD2 matching over 12 bases. This CDR3 region has 17 residues. With 6 bases clipped from V and 6 bases from J, the junction kept 12 bases outside the gene matches. The germline gives CDR1 SGDLS, CDR2 YYNGEE.

This clone was seen once. The genes are TRBV7-9 and TRBJ1-1; D is unresolved. The CDR3 length is 12 residues. V shed 5 bases and J shed 6 bases, with 10 bases lying between them. Germline loops: CDR1 SEHNR, CDR2 FQNEAQ (reference sequence). The CDR3 coding sequence is TGTGCCAGCAGCCCGGGTGTCTCTGAAGCTTTCTTT. Protein sequence: CASSPGVSEAFF.

Points on this clone: Within the sample, other DNA sequences also encode this same CDR3. The rearrangement links TRBV2 to TRBJ1-1, with D possibly matching TRBD1 (5 bases). Trimming removed 4 bases from V and 2 bases from J, with 8 bases in between. This CDR3 has 13 amino acids. The germline V gene encodes CDR1 SNHLY and CDR2 FYNNEI. CDR3 region: CASSGQPNTEAFF. CDR3 DNA: TGTGCCAGCAGTGGACAGCCAAACACTGAAGCTTTCTTT.

The V and J genes are TRBV11-2 and TRBJ2-1; D remains unclear. Germline V gives CDR1 SGHAT, CDR2 FQNNGV. This CDR3 comprises 15 residues. V lost 2 bases and J lost 2, with 10 bases in between. CDR3 amino acids: CASSLSQYPYNEQFF. The CDR3 region has the DNA TGTGCCAGCAGCTTATCCCAGTATCCCTACAATGAGCAGTTCTTC. Variable domain in full (rest from reference TRBV11-2 and TRBJ2-1): EAGVAQSPRYKIIEKRQSVAFWCNPISGHATLYWYQQILGQGPKLLIQFQNNGVVDDSQLPKDRFSAERLKGVDSTLKIQPAKLEDSAVYLCASSLSQYPYNEQFFGPGTRLTVL.

V gene TRBV7-7 combines with J gene TRBJ2-1; 10 bases fit TRBD1. Germline V lookup: CDR1 SSHAT, CDR2 FNYEAQ (reference sequence). After removal of 5 bases from V and 6 bases from J, the junction contained 7 bases not matched to a gene. There are 15 residues in the CDR3. CDR3 region: CASSPRTGGRNEQFF. The CDR3 DNA follows: TGTGCCAGCAGCCCCCGGACAGGGGGACGCAATGAGCAGTTCTTC.

The DNA for the CDR3 is TGTGCCAGCAGTTACGTAGTACAGGGGGAGCTGTTTTTT. Residues: CASSYVVQGELFF. The chain uses TRBV6-2 or TRBV6-3 and TRBJ2-2; no clear D gene. V was shortened by 2 bases and J by 8 bases, with 9 bases between the two germline ends. This CDR3 has 13 amino acids. CDR1 and CDR2 from the germline V gene are MNHEY and SVGEGT.